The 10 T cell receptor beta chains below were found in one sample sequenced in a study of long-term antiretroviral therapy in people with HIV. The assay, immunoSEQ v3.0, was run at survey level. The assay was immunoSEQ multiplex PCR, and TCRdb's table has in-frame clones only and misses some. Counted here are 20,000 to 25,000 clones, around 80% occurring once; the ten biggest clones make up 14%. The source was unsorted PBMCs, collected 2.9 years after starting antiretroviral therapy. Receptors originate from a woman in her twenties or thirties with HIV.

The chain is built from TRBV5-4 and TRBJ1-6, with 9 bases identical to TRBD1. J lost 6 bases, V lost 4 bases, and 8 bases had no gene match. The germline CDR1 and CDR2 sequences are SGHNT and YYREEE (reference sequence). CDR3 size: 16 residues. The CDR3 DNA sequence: TGTGCCAGCAGCGCGAGAACAGGGGGCACTAATTCACCCCTCCACTTT. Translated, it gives CASSARTGGTNSPLHF.

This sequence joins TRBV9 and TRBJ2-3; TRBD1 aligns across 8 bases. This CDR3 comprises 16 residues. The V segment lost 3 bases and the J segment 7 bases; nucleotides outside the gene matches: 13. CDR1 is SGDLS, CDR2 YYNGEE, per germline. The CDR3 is CASSAGLGQGENTQYF. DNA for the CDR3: TGTGCCAGCAGCGCCGGCCTAGGACAGGGTGAAAATACGCAGTATTTT.

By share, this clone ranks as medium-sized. CDR3 DNA sequence: TGTGCCAGCAGTTACAGGGGGCCTGGGACGTACGAGCAGTACGTC. Translation: CASSYRGPGTYEQYV. The V call is TRBV7-9, the J call TRBJ2-7; 9 nucleotides align to TRBD1. V lost 6 bases, J lost 4 bases, and 10 bases stayed unmatched. Germline CDR1 SEHNR, CDR2 FQNEAQ (reference sequence). The CDR3 covers 15 residues.

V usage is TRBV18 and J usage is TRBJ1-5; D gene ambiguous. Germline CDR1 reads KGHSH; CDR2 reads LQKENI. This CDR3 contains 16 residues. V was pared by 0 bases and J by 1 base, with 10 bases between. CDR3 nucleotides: TGTGCCAGCTCACCACCCTCCACGAGCAGCAATCAGCCCCAGCATTTT. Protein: CASSPPSTSSNQPQHF. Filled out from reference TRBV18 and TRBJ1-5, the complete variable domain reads NAGVMQNPRHLVRRRGQEARLRCSPMKGHSHVYWYRQLPEEGLKFMVYLQKENIIDESGMPKERFSAEFPKEGPSILRIQQVVRGDSAAYFCASSPPSTSSNQPQHFGDGTRLSIL.

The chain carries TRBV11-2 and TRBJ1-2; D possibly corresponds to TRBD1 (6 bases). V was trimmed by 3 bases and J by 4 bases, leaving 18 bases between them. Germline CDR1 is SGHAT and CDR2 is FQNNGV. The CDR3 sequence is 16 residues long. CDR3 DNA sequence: TGTGCCAGCAGCTTGGCACTCAACAGGGTTTTCTATGGCTACACCTTC. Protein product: CASSLALNRVFYGYTF.

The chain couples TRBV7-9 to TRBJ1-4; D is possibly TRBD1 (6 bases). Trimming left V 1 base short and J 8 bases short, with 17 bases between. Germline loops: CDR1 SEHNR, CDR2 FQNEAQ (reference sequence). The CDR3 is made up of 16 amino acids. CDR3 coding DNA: TGTGCCAGCAGCTTAGATGCCTGGGGACACCCGGAAAAACTGTTTTTT. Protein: CASSLDAWGHPEKLFF.

CDR3 sequence (DNA): TGTGCCAGCAGCTTAGACGGTCCTAGCTATGGCTACACCTTC. This encodes CASSLDGPSYGYTF. The chain is built from TRBV7-6 and TRBJ1-2; D remains unclear. This CDR3 has 14 amino acids. V lost 1 base, J lost 4 bases, and 10 bases lay in between. CDR1 is SGHVS, CDR2 FNYEAQ, per germline.

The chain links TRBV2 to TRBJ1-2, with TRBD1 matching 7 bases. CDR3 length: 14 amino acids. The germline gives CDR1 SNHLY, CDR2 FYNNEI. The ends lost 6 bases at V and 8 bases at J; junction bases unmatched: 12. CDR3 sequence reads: CASSGGQLLDGYTF. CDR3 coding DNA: TGTGCCAGCAGCGGGGGACAGCTCCTAGACGGCTACACCTTC.

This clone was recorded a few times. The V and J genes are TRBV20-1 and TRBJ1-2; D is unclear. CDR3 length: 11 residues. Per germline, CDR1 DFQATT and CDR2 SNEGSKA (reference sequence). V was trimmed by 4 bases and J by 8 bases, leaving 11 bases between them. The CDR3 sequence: CSANIGVGYTF. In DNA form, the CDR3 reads TGCAGTGCTAATATCGGAGTAGGCTACACCTTC.

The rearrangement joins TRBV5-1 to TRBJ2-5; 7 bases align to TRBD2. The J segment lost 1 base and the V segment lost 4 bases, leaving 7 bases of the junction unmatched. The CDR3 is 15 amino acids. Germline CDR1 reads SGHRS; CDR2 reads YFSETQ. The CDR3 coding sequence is TGCGCCAGCAGCCCTCCCGGGGGGTTCCAAGAGACCCAGTACTTC. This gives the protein CASSPPGGFQETQYF.